Presented here are 6 T cell receptor beta chains from one specimen sequenced in a study of blood T cell repertoires in COVID-19. The assay was immunoSEQ multiplex PCR, and TCRdb's table has in-frame clones only and misses some. This sample has around 220,000 clones; 82% occur once, and the top ten carry about 5.3%. The material sequenced was peripheral blood. The receptors derive from a woman over 75 with active or convalescent COVID-19.

The chain couples TRBV5-1 to TRBJ2-4; 16 bases agree with TRBD2. This CDR3 spans 17 amino acids. Germline trimming cut 3 bases from V and 7 bases from J; bases unmatched to any gene: 7. CDR1 and CDR2 (germline): SGHRS, YFSETQ. The CDR3 here is CASSSPGLAGGANIQYF. CDR3 nucleotides: TGCGCCAGCAGCTCCCCGGGACTAGCGGGAGGGGCCAACATTCAGTACTTC.

The genes are TRBV6-2 or TRBV6-3 and TRBJ2-7; D not resolved. The CDR3 totals 14 residues. Germline V lookup: CDR1 MNHEY, CDR2 SVGEGT. V lost 2 bases and J lost 0, with 8 bases in between. The CDR3 DNA reads TGTGCCAGCAGTTACACCCGGAGCTCCTACGAGCAGTACTTC. This gives the protein CASSYTRSSYEQYF.

For this clone: This CDR3 is also generated by other DNA sequences in the sample. CDR3 sequence: CASSLAGGQETQYF. CDR3 in DNA: TGTGCCAGCAGCCTAGCGGGGGGCCAAGAGACCCAGTACTTC. V gene TRBV5-4 combines with J gene TRBJ2-5, with 11 bases identical to TRBD2. The germline CDR1 and CDR2 sequences are SGHNT and YYREEE (reference sequence). There are 14 residues in the CDR3. Germline trimming cut 4 bases from V and 1 base from J; bases unmatched to any gene: 0.

The chain couples TRBV2 to TRBJ2-3, with 9 bases matching TRBD2. From germline, CDR1 is SNHLY and CDR2 FYNNEI. The J segment lost 0 bases and the V segment lost 6 bases, leaving 7 bases of the junction unmatched. The CDR3 length is 16 residues. In nucleotides, the CDR3 is TGTGCCAGCAGCGCACTAGCGGGTATAAGCACAGATACGCAGTATTTT. It is translated as CASSALAGISTDTQYF.

This clone was counted only a few times. This chain links TRBV30 with TRBJ1-6; possible D gene TRBD1, 6 bases. The CDR3 totals 14 residues. Trimming left V 5 bases short and J 6 bases short, with 14 bases between. Germline V lookup: CDR1 GTSNPN, CDR2 SVGIG (reference sequence). The chain's CDR3 is CAWEALGANSPLHF. CDR3 bases: TGTGCCTGGGAGGCTTTGGGGGCTAATTCACCCCTCCACTTT.

This clone was counted only a few times. The V gene is TRBV28, the J gene TRBJ2-7; 7 bases agree with TRBD1. This CDR3 is 12 amino acids long. Germline V gene lookup returns CDR1 MDHEN and CDR2 SYDVKM. V trimming: 10 bases; J trimming: 2 bases; junction bases outside the gene matches: 5. The CDR3 sequence: CATRQGPYEQYF. The CDR3 DNA is TGTGCCACCCGACAGGGACCCTACGAGCAGTACTTC.